The rows below give T cell receptor beta chains drawn from one sample of a study of sequential checkpoint blockade in melanoma. Profiled with immunoSEQ multiplex PCR; TCRdb holds only in-frame clones, not every one. The table includes about 2,400 clones, roughly 26% detected once. Material: tumor tissue (inferred from file names), obtained from a patient given nivolumab and ipilimumab in sequence. The receptors shown here come from a human donor with melanoma. CDR3s include the opening cysteine and the closing phenylalanine or tryptophan. A D gene is named only where the DNA matches it firmly. Clone size appears in some rows only: once, few, many, or a class for an expanded clone.

d_gene,v_gene,j_gene,abundance,CDR3aa,CDR3nt
TRBD1,TRBV25-1,TRBJ1-4,.,CASSTRGGQLGEKLFF,TGTGCCAGCAGTACCCGGGGGGGACAGTTAGGTGAAAAACTGTTTTTT
.,TRBV28,TRBJ2-6,few,CASSFGRASGANVLTF,TGTGCCAGCAGTTTCGGTAGGGCCTCTGGGGCCAACGTCCTGACTTTC
.,TRBV6-8,TRBJ1-2,.,CALKGPGGHGYTF,TGTGCCCTAAAAGGCCCGGGGGGACATGGCTACACCTTC
TRBD2,TRBV9,TRBJ2-2,.,CASSVVTGGNTGELFF,TGTGCCAGCAGCGTAGTAACGGGGGGAAACACCGGGGAGCTGTTTTTT
.,TRBV11-3,TRBJ2-5,few,CASSFGEVALSQETQYF,TGTGCCAGCAGCTTTGGGGAGGTTGCGCTTTCTCAAGAGACCCAGTACTTC
.,TRBV11-3,TRBJ1-4,.,CASSPGGATNEKLFF,TGTGCCAGCAGCCCTGGGGGGGCAACTAATGAAAAACTGTTTTTT
.,TRBV5-1,TRBJ2-7,.,CASSHLGDHAYEQYF,TGCGCCAGCAGCCACTTGGGGGATCACGCCTACGAGCAGTACTTC
TRBD2,TRBV11-3,TRBJ2-3,few,CASSLGGRPTDTQYF,TGTGCCAGCAGCTTAGGCGGGAGACCCACAGATACGCAGTATTTT
TRBD1,TRBV11-3,TRBJ1-1,.,CASSIRGQGGHTEAFF,TGTGCCAGCAGCATAAGGGGACAGGGAGGTCACACTGAAGCTTTCTTT
.,TRBV29-1,TRBJ1-2,once,CSVDFRGDNYGYTF,TGCAGCGTTGATTTTAGGGGGGACAACTATGGCTACACCTTC
TRBD1,TRBV11-3,TRBJ1-2,medium-sized,CASSLRDSTYGYTF,TGTGCCAGCAGCCTCCGGGACAGCACCTATGGCTACACCTTC
.,TRBV19,TRBJ1-2,.,CASSVPGGVRDYGYTF,TGTGCCAGTAGTGTACCGGGGGGTGTTCGGGACTATGGCTACACCTTC
TRBD1,TRBV29-1,TRBJ2-1,.,CSVLEGQGTYNEQFF,TGCAGCGTGCTAGAAGGACAGGGCACCTACAATGAGCAGTTCTTC
.,TRBV6-8,TRBJ2-7,few,CASSYSPGEPAYEQYF,TGTGCCAGCAGTTACTCGCCAGGCGAGCCCGCCTACGAGCAGTACTTC
.,TRBV7-1,TRBJ1-3,few,CASSLGPGGATGNTIYF,TGTGCCAGCAGCTTAGGCCCGGGGGGCGCGACTGGAAACACCATATATTTT
TRBD1,TRBV6-8,TRBJ1-1,few,CASSRQGNTEAFF,TGTGCCAGCAGTCGACAGGGGAACACTGAAGCTTTCTTT
TRBD1,TRBV28,TRBJ1-1,few,CASSADRTNTEAFF,TGTGCCAGCAGTGCGGACAGGACGAACACTGAAGCTTTCTTT
TRBD2,TRBV18,TRBJ2-1,.,CASSPRASGANNEQFF,TGTGCCAGCTCACCACGTGCTAGCGGGGCTAACAATGAGCAGTTCTTC
TRBD1,TRBV7-1,TRBJ1-2,few,CASGATGDYGYTF,TGTGCCAGCGGGGCGACAGGGGACTATGGCTACACCTTC
TRBD1,TRBV11-3,TRBJ2-1,few,CASSLSGQGLIYEQFF,TGTGCCAGCAGCTTATCGGGACAGGGTCTTATCTATGAGCAGTTCTTC
.,TRBV4-1,TRBJ1-2,.,CASSPPRGVFYGYTF,TGCGCCAGCAGCCCCCCGAGGGGGGTCTTCTATGGCTACACCTTC
TRBD1,TRBV18,TRBJ1-1,.,CASSGQGESNTEAFF,TGTGCCAGCTCAGGGCAGGGGGAATCGAACACTGAAGCTTTCTTT
TRBD1,TRBV5-1,TRBJ2-7,.,CASSARGPPYEQYF,TGCGCCAGCAGCGCCAGGGGGCCCCCTTACGAGCAGTACTTC
.,TRBV5-1,TRBJ1-1,.,CASSPWTGGNTEAFF,TGCGCCAGCAGCCCCTGGACGGGAGGGAACACTGAAGCTTTCTTT
.,TRBV5-1,TRBJ1-4,once,CASSPRAPGAGTNEKLFF,TGCGCCAGCAGCCCGAGGGCCCCGGGGGCCGGAACTAATGAAAAACTGTTTTTT
.,TRBV29-1,TRBJ2-2,.,CSVEEGWNTGELFF,TGCAGCGTTGAAGAGGGGTGGAACACCGGGGAGCTGTTTTTT
.,TRBV6-8,TRBJ2-2,large,CASRKSNTGELFF,TGTGCCAGTAGGAAGTCGAACACCGGGGAGCTGTTTTTT
.,TRBV7-2,TRBJ1-6,few,CASSIGGKRDLHF,TGTGCCAGCAGCATTGGGGGTAAACGGGACCTCCACTTT
.,TRBV29-1,TRBJ2-7,large,CSAVQGNTYEQYF,TGCAGCGCAGTCCAGGGCAATACCTACGAGCAGTACTTC
TRBD1,TRBV11-3,TRBJ2-2,few,CASSLFQGAPFNTGELFF,TGTGCCAGCAGCTTATTTCAGGGGGCCCCCTTCAACACCGGGGAGCTGTTTTTT
.,TRBV6-8,TRBJ1-3,few,CASWTTVPTPSGNTIYF,TGTGCCAGCTGGACGACAGTTCCAACTCCCTCTGGAAACACCATATATTTT
.,TRBV19,TRBJ1-3,few,CASSIVPARRRGNTIYF,TGTGCCAGTAGTATAGTCCCTGCAAGACGGCGTGGAAACACCATATATTTT
TRBD2,TRBV5-1,TRBJ2-3,.,CASSWGLAGGTDTQYF,TGCGCCAGCAGCTGGGGACTAGCGGGGGGCACAGATACGCAGTATTTT
.,TRBV29-1,TRBJ1-1,few,CSVLSGRDTEAFF,TGCAGCGTGCTATCCGGTAGGGACACTGAAGCTTTCTTT
.,TRBV6-8,TRBJ2-7,.,CASKTPAFDYEQYF,TGTGCCAGCAAGACACCAGCCTTTGACTACGAGCAGTACTTC
TRBD2,TRBV28,TRBJ2-3,few,CASRTGGRDTQYF,TGTGCCAGCAGGACGGGGGGGCGAGATACGCAGTATTTT
.,TRBV9,TRBJ2-7,.,CASSSGAGEQYF,TGTGCCAGCAGCTCCGGCGCGGGTGAGCAGTACTTC
TRBD1,TRBV19,TRBJ2-1,.,CASSMGDREAYNEQFF,TGTGCCAGTAGTATGGGTGACAGGGAAGCTTACAATGAGCAGTTCTTC
.,TRBV5-1,TRBJ2-3,.,CASSLAADGTDTQYF,TGCGCCAGCAGCTTGGCGGCAGACGGCACAGATACGCAGTATTTT
.,TRBV6-8,TRBJ1-1,.,CASSGRVGLTEAFF,TGTGCCAGCAGTGGCAGGGTTGGGTTGACTGAAGCTTTCTTT
.,TRBV10-3,TRBJ1-1,.,CAISESQGLNTEAFF,TGTGCCATCAGTGAGTCGCAGGGTTTGAACACTGAAGCTTTCTTT
TRBD2,TRBV5-1,TRBJ2-3,.,CASSSPSGGAILTDTQYF,TGCGCCAGCAGCTCCCCTAGCGGGGGGGCTATCCTCACAGATACGCAGTATTTT
.,TRBV12-5,TRBJ2-5,.,CASGNFTGIGETQYF,TGTGCCAGCGGTAATTTTACAGGGATTGGAGAGACCCAGTACTTC
.,TRBV11-3,TRBJ2-7,.,CASSPLTESSYEQYF,TGTGCCAGCAGCCCCTTGACGGAGAGCTCCTACGAGCAGTACTTC
.,TRBV6-8,TRBJ1-1,few,CASLGIFGGTEAFF,TGTGCCAGCCTGGGGATCTTCGGGGGCACTGAAGCTTTCTTT
.,TRBV9,TRBJ2-2,few,CASSIQTGELFF,TGTGCCAGCAGCATCCAAACCGGGGAGCTGTTTTTT
.,TRBV6-8,TRBJ1-2,.,CASSPTSTAGYTF,TGTGCCAGCAGTCCAACATCGACCGCGGGCTACACCTTC
.,TRBV28,TRBJ1-4,few,CASRQGSGKLFF,TGTGCCAGCAGACAGGGCAGCGGAAAACTGTTTTTT
TRBD1,TRBV19,TRBJ1-2,.,CASSTGQDYGYTF,TGTGCCAGTAGTACGGGACAGGACTATGGCTACACCTTC
.,TRBV7-1,TRBJ2-7,.,CASSQPTGVEQYF,TGTGCCAGCAGCCAACCCACGGGGGTCGAGCAGTACTTC
.,TRBV7-5,TRBJ2-7,few,CALSVGGGTSYEQYF,.
.,TRBV18,TRBJ1-1,.,CASSPRGGPNTEAFF,TGTGCCAGCTCACCTCGTGGGGGGCCCAACACTGAAGCTTTCTTT
.,TRBV6-7,TRBJ2-7,.,CASSYQYEQYF,TGTGCCAGCAGTTACCAATACGAGCAGTACTTC
TRBD1,TRBV11-3,TRBJ1-1,medium-sized,CASSLTMGQGNTEAFF,TGTGCCAGCAGCCTGACGATGGGACAGGGGAACACTGAAGCTTTCTTT
.,TRBV11-3,TRBJ1-2,.,CASSLGGINYGYTF,TGTGCCAGCAGCTTAGGGGGGATAAACTATGGCTACACCTTC
TRBD1,TRBV9,TRBJ1-5,.,CASSEVGTGGIVKSNQPQHF,TGTGCCAGCAGTGAAGTGGGGACAGGGGGCATCGTGAAAAGCAATCAGCCCCAGCATTTT
.,TRBV5-1,TRBJ1-1,.,CASSSGQRQNTEAFF,TGCGCCAGCAGCTCCGGACAGCGCCAGAACACTGAAGCTTTCTTT
.,TRBV29-1,TRBJ2-3,.,CSVEDRGVAGTDTQYF,TGCAGCGTTGAAGATCGTGGGGTGGCGGGCACAGATACGCAGTATTTT